Listed below are T cell receptor beta chains from one sample, sequenced in a study of blood T cell repertoires in COVID-19. Sequencing was performed with immunoSEQ multiplex PCR; in TCRdb, only in-frame clones are kept and a portion is missing. The data show roughly 120,000 clones, about 80% seen once. The sequencing sample was made of peripheral blood. Receptors were obtained from a middle-aged woman with acute or convalescent COVID-19. Both conserved end residues are part of each CDR3. The D gene is left open where the match is weak. Clone size is given for some rows only: seen once, a few or many times, or a class if the clone is expanded.

J	D	size	V	CDR3	DNA
TRBJ1-2	TRBD1	-	TRBV7-8	CASSLVSGTGGDGYTF	TGTGCCAGCAGCTTAGTGTCCGGGACAGGGGGCGATGGCTACACCTTC
TRBJ2-1	TRBD1	-	TRBV2	CASKTGTGGNEQFF	TGTGCCAGCAAAACCGGGACAGGGGGCAATGAGCAGTTCTTC
TRBJ2-1	TRBD2	-	TRBV6-5	CASSATSGGAGEQFF	TGTGCCAGCAGCGCAACTAGCGGGGGAGCGGGTGAGCAGTTCTTC
TRBJ2-7	-	-	TRBV4-1	CASSQFQIGGPTYEQYF	TGCGCCAGCAGCCAATTCCAGATAGGCGGCCCCACCTACGAGCAGTACTTC
TRBJ2-3	TRBD1	-	TRBV6-5	CASTGDRGKDTQYF	TGTGCCAGCACGGGGGACAGGGGGAAAGATACGCAGTATTTT
TRBJ1-5	-	-	TRBV29-1	CSVGQGGGQPQHF	TGCAGCGTTGGGCAGGGAGGAGGTCAGCCCCAGCATTTT
TRBJ2-7	-	-	TRBV28	CASGYDAGYYEQYF	TGTGCCAGCGGGTATGACGCAGGTTACTACGAGCAGTACTTC
TRBJ2-1	-	-	TRBV7-2	CASSLGRIVLDEQFF	TGTGCCAGCAGCTTAGGCAGGATTGTCCTCGATGAGCAGTTCTTC
TRBJ2-1	TRBD2	-	TRBV7-6	CASSLIGGGSQFF	TGTGCCAGCAGCCTCATCGGCGGGGGGTCGCAGTTCTTC
TRBJ1-2	-	-	TRBV9	CASSVEAGGGSGYTF	TGTGCCAGCAGCGTTGAGGCAGGAGGAGGAAGCGGCTACACCTTC
TRBJ2-3	TRBD2	-	TRBV6-5	CASSLMASGGTDTQYF	TGTGCCAGCAGTTTAATGGCTAGCGGGGGCACAGATACGCAGTATTTT
TRBJ1-1	-	-	TRBV19	CASSIQGPRNTEAFF	TGTGCCAGTAGTATACAGGGGCCAAGGAACACTGAAGCTTTCTTT
TRBJ2-7	-	-	TRBV7-2	CASSLQSSGLSYEQYF	TGTGCCAGCAGCTTACAGTCCAGCGGACTCTCCTACGAGCAGTACTTC
TRBJ1-4	-	-	TRBV19	CASRQLLNEKLFF	TGTGCCAGTCGACAGCTCTTAAATGAAAAACTGTTTTTT
TRBJ1-2	-	-	TRBV12-3/TRBV12-4	CASRAEGRGYTF	TGTGCCAGCAGAGCCGAGGGCCGGGGCTACACCTTC
TRBJ2-5	TRBD1	once	TRBV7-7	CASSLVWTGGRETQYF	TGTGCCAGCAGCTTAGTATGGACAGGGGGCAGGGAGACCCAGTACTTC
TRBJ1-2	TRBD1	-	TRBV7-2	CASSLAGQGGNYGYTF	TGTGCCAGCAGCTTAGCGGGACAGGGGGGGAATTATGGCTACACCTTC
TRBJ1-2	-	few	TRBV12-3/TRBV12-4	CASSLGQGGFTF	TGTGCCAGCAGTTTGGGGCAGGGAGGCTTCACCTTC
TRBJ2-1	-	-	TRBV6-2/TRBV6-3	CASSTSSVTQFF	TGTGCCAGCAGCACATCTAGCGTCACGCAGTTCTTC
TRBJ1-4	TRBD1	-	TRBV7-8	CASSSGRGLRDEKLFF	TGTGCCAGCAGTTCAGGCAGGGGGCTCCGCGATGAAAAACTGTTTTTT
TRBJ2-1	-	-	TRBV4-1	CASSQERFRDEQFF	TGCGCCAGCAGCCAAGAAAGATTTAGAGATGAGCAGTTCTTC